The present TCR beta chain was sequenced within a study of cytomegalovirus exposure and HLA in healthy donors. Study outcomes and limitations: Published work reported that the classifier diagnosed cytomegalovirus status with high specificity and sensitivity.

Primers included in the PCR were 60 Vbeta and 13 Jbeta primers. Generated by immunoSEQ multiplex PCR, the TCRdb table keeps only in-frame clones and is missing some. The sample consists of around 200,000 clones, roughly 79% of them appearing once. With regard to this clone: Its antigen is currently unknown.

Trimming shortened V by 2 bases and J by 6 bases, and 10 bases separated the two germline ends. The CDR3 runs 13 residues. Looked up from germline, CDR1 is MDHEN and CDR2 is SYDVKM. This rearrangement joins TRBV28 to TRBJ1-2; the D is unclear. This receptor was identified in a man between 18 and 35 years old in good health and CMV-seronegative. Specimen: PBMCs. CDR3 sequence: CASSLTTTNGYTF. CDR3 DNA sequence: TGTGCCAGCAGTTTAACCACTACAAATGGCTACACCTTC.